Sequencing of this TCR beta chain was carried out in a study of blood T cells in healthy people across ages (dated by TCRdb to the mid-2010s). Describing the broader study: In model experiments, template switching captured about one uniquely barcoded TCR beta cDNA molecule for every two T cells. Age-related changes in TCR beta repertoire diversity were measured in the study by deep sequencing normalized with unique cDNA molecular identifiers. Using the same blood draw, the study looked at two additional independent replicas of 1 million unique cDNA reads for two donors, one aged 18 to 30 and the other aged 80 or older. Four age groups were formed from the donors: young (average approximately 17 years), middle-aged (around 40), aged (approximately 60) and long-lived (roughly 81). Summary of the overall study and its limitations: Because the CMV infection status of the donors was unknown, age-related changes in expanded clonotypes may potentially have been confounded. Compared with the aged group, the long-lived group had more naive CD4+ T cells, fewer expanded clones and increased TCR diversity, suggesting age selection. A strong correlation was found between observed TCR beta diversity and the percentage of naive T cells measured by flow cytometry. Since profiling was done on bulk unsorted PBMCs, naive and antigen-experienced compartments could not be conclusively compared. Estimates of total diversity based on one million sequenced T cells were considered lower bounds and underestimates. As age increased, observed TCR beta diversity per million T cells dropped in a roughly linear way, and a significant reduction was already evident by age 40.

Looking up the germline V gene yields CDR1 MDHEN and CDR2 SYDVKM. The CDR3 holds 12 amino acids from the cysteine to the phenylalanine. The kept DNA is CDR3 alone, 36 bases in frame from the first base. V is cut by 8 bases and J by 9 bases, and the space between the germline ends is 14 bases. Worth noting for this clonotype: Its antigen has not been determined. No clone much larger than this one lies a single base away; base qualities are absent.

The library came from 5' RACE. Sequencing was carried out with an Illumina HiSeq 2500. The second PCR ran for about 6 to 11 cycles and used a J-beta primer mix along with a sample-barcoded 5' primer. Each TCR beta cDNA molecule received a unique molecular identifier from a template-switch 5' adaptor carrying 12 random nucleotides. At least 2.5 million CDR3-containing paired-end reads were obtained from each sample. The Mint cDNA synthesis kit, primed by a TRBC-specific oligonucleotide, was used to synthesize first-strand cDNA from all RNA. All cDNA was treated with uracil-DNA glycosylase and then went through a first 18-cycle PCR with the universal primers M1SS and BC2_uni_R. The published analysis was carried out like this. Normalization of each sample was performed by random selection of 1 million high-quality reads, each carrying a distinct molecular identifier. Instead of being binned into consensus sequences, reads with shared molecular identifiers were discarded. MiTCR, run with a Q25 quality threshold and the strictest error-elimination algorithm, handled CDR3 identification, clonotype clustering and error correction. A nonparametric unseen species model with Euler transformation was used to estimate lower-bound total TCR beta diversity. In-frame beta chains were kept once TCRdb had trimmed the public reads at Q25 with fastp and called clones with MiXCR. Duplicate CDR3 protein sequences are folded into a single record with the most common DNA and genes. V and J calls and clone size were set by TCRdb, not the authors. This sample has approximately 960,000 distinct CDR3 sequences in its table, and 25% to 30% of those were observed once. 10% of the sample is taken by the ten largest.

The donors were some 39 Caucasian individuals from Russia, aged 6 to 90 years, who were systemically healthy. Around 10 milliliters of peripheral blood were drawn from each donor into EDTA-treated Vacutainer tubes. Ficoll-Paque density-gradient centrifugation was used to isolate PBMCs, with at least 6.5 million per sample. Total RNA was extracted from PBMCs with Trizol reagent, with at least 5 micrograms obtained per sample. The percentages of naive CD45RAhigh/CD27high T cells were determined by flow cytometry on a PBMC aliquot from every donor. The same sample was also used in a study of T cells of mothers and their children. Reported in the second study: Nine systemically healthy Caucasian individuals served as donors, namely three mothers together with their six children. cDNA synthesis used all of the extracted RNA, with approximately 1.4 ug of RNA in each 15 ul reaction. In the second PCR, sample barcodes and 2-4 random nucleotides were introduced via the M1S primer. More than 9.5 million TCR beta CDR3 reads were obtained from each mother, and about 3 million reads were obtained from each child. Thymic selection similarly shapes TCR recombination output in related and unrelated pairs, with minor effect from inherited differences. Normalized repertoire overlap was always slightly but never significantly higher in related than unrelated mother-child pairs. No persistent microchimeric T cell clones were found, with a detection sensitivity of roughly 99 clones per million clonotypes. To look for features that set related mother-child pairs apart from unrelated individuals, the researchers ran deep NGS to compare the TCR beta repertoires of mothers and children. Mothers averaged roughly 40 +/- 4 years of age and children averaged around 11 +/- 4 years. After adapters were ligated using NEBNext reagents, the libraries underwent 100+100 nt paired-end sequencing on an Illumina HiSeq 2000. To prevent cross-contamination, the mother and child libraries were prepared one month apart and sequenced in separate runs. Between about 500,000 and 2,100,000 distinct TCR beta clonotypes were identified per donor. Naive TCR beta clonotypes were estimated from low-frequency clonotypes matched to each donor's FACS-determined naive share, without sorting.

This clonotype was obtained from a woman in her thirties or forties in good health. The source material was blood. The chain is assembled from TRBV28 and TRBJ2-4; the D gene is perhaps TRBD2, on 5 matching bases. The nucleotide sequence is given as TGTGCCAGCGGAGAAGAACGGGGCATTCAGTACTTC. Translated, it gives CASGEERGIQYF.